Here is one TCR beta chain with its context. Time point described: cycle 4 day 1 (C4D1), after less than seven weeks of nivolumab. The patients all showed relapse after autologous stem cell transplantation, while their brentuximab vedotin exposure varied. The data originate from a study of PD-1 blockade in classical Hodgkin lymphoma. The overall study: Nivolumab 3 mg/kg was given intravenously every 2 weeks.

Assay used: immunoSEQ multiplex PCR; TCRdb lists only in-frame clones, some missing. In the table there are 13,000 or so clones, 80% to 90% of which are singletons. CDR1 and CDR2 (germline): MDHEN, SYDVKM. CDR3 length equals 15 residues. The V and J ends lost 2 bases and 2 bases respectively, with 12 bases between them. The chain uses TRBV28 and TRBJ1-1; possible D gene TRBD1, 5 bases. This sample comprised peripheral blood mononuclear cells (PBMCs), obtained before the fourth cycle of nivolumab. The TCR sequence derives from a human donor with classical Hodgkin lymphoma. The CDR3 region is CASSLTRQRNTEAFF. Here the CDR3 DNA reads TGTGCCAGCAGTTTAACCCGACAGAGAAACACTGAAGCTTTCTTT.